Listed here are 9 T cell receptor beta chains from one sample, sequenced in a study of cytomegalovirus exposure and HLA in healthy donors. A multiplex PCR was run with 60 Vbeta primers and 13 Jbeta primers. Clones were read by immunoSEQ multiplex PCR, and TCRdb kept only the in-frame ones, dropping some. Here the sample spans 210,000 or so clones, around 88% being singletons. Sequenced sample: PBMCs. All receptors come from a woman under 30 in good health and CMV-seronegative.

The chain joins TRBV7-9 to TRBJ2-3; maybe TRBD1 (7 bases). The CDR3 runs to 16 residues. V dropped 5 bases and J dropped 2 bases, with 17 bases sitting between them. CDR1 SEHNR and CDR2 FQNEAQ come from the germline V gene (reference sequence). The CDR3 reads CASSIFQGGPTDTQYF. The DNA of the CDR3 is TGTGCCAGCAGCATATTTCAGGGGGGACCCACAGATACGCAGTATTTT.

The CDR3 coding sequence is TGCGCCAGCAGTGAAGGTGGGCTAGCCACAGATACGCAGTATTTT. It translates to CASSEGGLATDTQYF. The V gene is TRBV10-1, the J gene TRBJ2-3; D possibly corresponds to TRBD2 (5 bases). The length of the CDR3 is 15 residues. Trimming pared 3 bases from V and 2 bases from J, leaving 12 bases between. The germline V gene encodes CDR1 WNHNN and CDR2 SYGVQD (reference sequence).

Only a few counts were recorded for this clone. The chain has TRBV5-1 and TRBJ2-7; D is unclear. Germline V gene lookup returns CDR1 SGHRS and CDR2 YFSETQ. The V gene lost 4 bases and the J gene lost 0 bases, with 14 bases spanning the gap. The CDR3 covers 15 residues. CDR3: CASSETPVVSYEQYF. The CDR3 bases are TGCGCCAGCAGCGAGACTCCCGTCGTCTCCTACGAGCAGTACTTC.

The rearrangement uses TRBV25-1 and TRBJ2-3; the match to TRBD1 covers 9 bases. Germline CDR1 and CDR2: MGHDK and SYGVNS. J gave up 8 bases and V 3 bases, and 6 bases lay outside the gene matches. The CDR3 is 14 amino acids. The CDR3 DNA reads as TGTGCCAGCAGTGAGAACAGGGGGCGCGTTACGCAGTATTTT. It yields the protein CASSENRGRVTQYF.

The V and J genes are TRBV7-9 and TRBJ2-7, with D possibly being TRBD2 (6 bases). The CDR3 contains 14 residues. V lost 2 bases, J lost 9 bases, and 17 bases lay in between. Germline V lookup: CDR1 SEHNR, CDR2 FQNEAQ (reference sequence). CDR3 region: CASSLFASRGSQYF. In DNA form, the CDR3 reads TGTGCCAGCAGCTTATTTGCTTCTCGGGGGTCGCAGTACTTC.

The chain carries TRBV9 and TRBJ1-2; the D gene is possibly TRBD1 (5 bases). The ends were cut back, 4 bases at V and 8 bases at J, with 12 bases in the middle. CDR1 is SGDLS and CDR2 is YYNGEE in the germline V gene. The CDR3 is 12 amino acids. CDR3 region: CASSSLGGGYTF. DNA of the CDR3: TGTGCCAGCAGCTCTTTGGGGGGGGGCTACACCTTC.

This clone was found once. The gene calls are TRBV10-3 and TRBJ2-1; possible D gene TRBD2, 6 bases. Germline CDR1 is ENHRY and CDR2 is SYGVKD. The CDR3 runs 15 residues. The V end was cut by 7 bases, the J end by 7 bases, with 20 bases between. The CDR3 is CAIILAHGGTNEQFF. The CDR3 bases are TGTGCCATCATTCTGGCACACGGCGGGACGAATGAGCAGTTCTTC.

This chain links TRBV4-2 with TRBJ2-2; 10 nucleotides align to TRBD2. The J segment lost 4 bases and the V segment lost 5 bases, leaving 7 bases of the junction unmatched. Per germline, CDR1 LGHNA and CDR2 YNFKEQ. The CDR3 is 16 residues long. In DNA form, the CDR3 reads TGTGCCAGCAGCTCCCGACTAGCGGGCCTCACCGGGGAGCTGTTTTTT. This sequence encodes CASSSRLAGLTGELFF.

The chain employs TRBV7-9 and TRBJ2-7; D remains ambiguous. Germline CDR1 and CDR2: SEHNR and FQNEAQ (reference sequence). The V end lost 4 bases, the J end lost 4 bases, and 17 bases lay between the germline ends. The length of the CDR3 is 15 residues. The CDR3 nucleotides are TGTGCCAGCAGCTCCACGGAACGGGTGTGGTACGAGCAGTACTTC. This codes for CASSSTERVWYEQYF.